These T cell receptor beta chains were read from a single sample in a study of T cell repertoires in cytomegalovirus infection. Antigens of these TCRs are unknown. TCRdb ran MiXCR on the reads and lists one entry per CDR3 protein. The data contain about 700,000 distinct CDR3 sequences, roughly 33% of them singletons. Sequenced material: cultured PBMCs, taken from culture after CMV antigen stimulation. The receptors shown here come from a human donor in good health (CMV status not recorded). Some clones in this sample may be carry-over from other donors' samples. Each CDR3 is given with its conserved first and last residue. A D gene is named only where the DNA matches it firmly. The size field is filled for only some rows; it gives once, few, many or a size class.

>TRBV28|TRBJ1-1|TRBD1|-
TGTGCCAGCAGGGGACAGGACGAAGCTTTCTTT
CASRGQDEAFF
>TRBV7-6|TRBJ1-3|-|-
TGTGCCAGCAGCTTAGAGAGGGTCAACTCTGGAAACACCATATATTTT
CASSLERVNSGNTIYF
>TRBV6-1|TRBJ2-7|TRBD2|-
TGTGCCAGCAGTTATTCACAAATTGGCGGGAGTATTAACGAGCAGTACTTC
CASSYSQIGGSINEQYF
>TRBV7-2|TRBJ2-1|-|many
TGTGCCAGCAGCCCCCGTGGACGAGGATTTGATGAGCAGTTCTTC
CASSPRGRGFDEQFF
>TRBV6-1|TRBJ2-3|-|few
TGTGCCAGCAGTGGGCGGGGCATTTCCGATACGCAGTATTTT
CASSGRGISDTQYF
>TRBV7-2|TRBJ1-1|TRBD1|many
TGTGCCAGCAGCCCGGGACAGATGAACACTGAAGCTTTCTTT
CASSPGQMNTEAFF
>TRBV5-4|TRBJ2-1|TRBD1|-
TGTGCCAGCAGCCCGCTGAGACAGGGGATCAATGAGCAGTTCTTC
CASSPLRQGINEQFF
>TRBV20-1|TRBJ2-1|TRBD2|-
TGCAGTGCTATACTACAAGCGGGGGGAAATTACAATGAGCAGTTCTTC
CSAILQAGGNYNEQFF
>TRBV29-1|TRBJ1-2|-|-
TGCAGCGTTGATTGGCAGCAGGGAGGCTACACCTTC
CSVDWQQGGYTF
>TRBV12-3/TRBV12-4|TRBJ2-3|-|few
TGTGCCAGCAGTTCATCTACGGATTACACAGATACGCAGTATTTT
CASSSSTDYTDTQYF
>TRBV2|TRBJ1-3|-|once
TGTGCCAGCAGTAAACGACCCGGCACCATATATTTT
CASSKRPGTIYF
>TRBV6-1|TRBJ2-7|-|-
TGTGCCAGCAGGACGACAGTGCCATTGGAGCAGTACTTC
CASRTTVPLEQYF
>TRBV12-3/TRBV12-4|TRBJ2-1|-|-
TGTGCCAGCAGTTTACCGCCTGTCGGTGAGCAGTTCTTC
CASSLPPVGEQFF
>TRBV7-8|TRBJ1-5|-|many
TGTGCCAGCAGCTTACGTGGGGTAGAACCCCAGCATTTT
CASSLRGVEPQHF
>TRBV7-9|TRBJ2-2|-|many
TGTGCCAGCAGCTATCCGATATCCGGTGCGAACACCGGGGAGCTGTTTTTT
CASSYPISGANTGELFF
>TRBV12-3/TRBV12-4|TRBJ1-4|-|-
TGTGCCAGCTCTGTCGGGGGATGGGGTGAAAAACTGTTTTTT
CASSVGGWGEKLFF
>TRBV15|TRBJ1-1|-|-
TGTGCCACCAGCAGACTCCCATGGAGGGCGCGGGGATTGAACACTGAAGCTTTCTTT
CATSRLPWRARGLNTEAFF
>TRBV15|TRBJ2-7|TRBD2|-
TGTGCCACCAGCAGAGATGTAGCGGGAGGAAGCTCCTACGAGCAGTACTTC
CATSRDVAGGSSYEQYF
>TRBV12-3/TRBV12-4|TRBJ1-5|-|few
TGTGCCAGCAGTTTGGCCCTGGACAAGGAGGGCCAGCCCCAGCATTTT
CASSLALDKEGQPQHF
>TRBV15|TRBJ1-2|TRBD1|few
TGTGCCACCAGCGGGAGGACAGGGAGGGCGTATGGCTACACCTTC
CATSGRTGRAYGYTF
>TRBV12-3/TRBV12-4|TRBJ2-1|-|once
TGTGCCAGCAGTTCCCCTAGGGTGGGCTCCTACAATGAGCAGTTCTTC
CASSSPRVGSYNEQFF
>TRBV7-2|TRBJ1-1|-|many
TGTGCCAGCAGCTTAGGAATGGGAGCTTTCTTT
CASSLGMGAFF
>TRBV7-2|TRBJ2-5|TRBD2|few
TGTGCCAGCAGTCGACAACTAGCGGGACGAGAGACCCAGTACTTC
CASSRQLAGRETQYF
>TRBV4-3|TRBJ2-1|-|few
TGCGCCAGCAGCCAAGAAGCAGTAGGGTTCTATGAGCAGTTCTTC
CASSQEAVGFYEQFF
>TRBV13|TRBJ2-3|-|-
TGTGCCAGCAGCTCCGAAAGACTAGATAACACAGATACGCAGTATTTT
CASSSERLDNTDTQYF
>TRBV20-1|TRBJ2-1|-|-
TGCAGTGCTAAGCCCCCACTTCACAGAACTAACAATGAGCAGTTCTTC
CSAKPPLHRTNNEQFF
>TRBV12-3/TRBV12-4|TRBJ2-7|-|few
TGTGCCAGCAGTTCTCACGGAACCTACGAGCAGTACTTC
CASSSHGTYEQYF
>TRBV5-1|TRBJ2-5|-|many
TGTGCCAGCAGCTTAGATGAGACCCAGTACTTC
CASSLDETQYF
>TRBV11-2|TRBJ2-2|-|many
TGTGCCAGCAGGGCCCGGGACCCCACGCCCCTGTTTTTT
CASRARDPTPLFF
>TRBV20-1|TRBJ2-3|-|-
TGCAGTGCCCATCCCGCGGACTCGCAGTATTTT
CSAHPADSQYF
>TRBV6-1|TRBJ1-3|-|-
TGTGCCAGCAGTGAAGCGCTGGTGAGCACCATATATTTT
CASSEALVSTIYF
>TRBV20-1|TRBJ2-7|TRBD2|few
TGCAGTGCTAGATTCACTAGCGGGTACGAGCAGTACTTC
CSARFTSGYEQYF
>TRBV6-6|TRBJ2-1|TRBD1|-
TGTGCCAGCAGTACCTCCAGACAGGGATGGGATGAGCAGTTCTTC
CASSTSRQGWDEQFF
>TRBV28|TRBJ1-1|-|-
TGTGCCAGTAAGACACCTCCCACTGAAGCTTTCTTT
CASKTPPTEAFF
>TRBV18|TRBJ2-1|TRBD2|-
TGTGCCAGCTCAAAGAGCGGGGGGGCCCATGAGCAGTTCTTC
CASSKSGGAHEQFF
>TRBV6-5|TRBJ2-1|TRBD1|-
TGTGCCAGCAGTTCGACAGGGTTGGGCTACAATGAGCAGTTCTTC
CASSSTGLGYNEQFF
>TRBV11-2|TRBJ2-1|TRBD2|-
TGTGCCAGCAGCCCAGGGACTAGCCGCCTAAAGCAGTTCTTC
CASSPGTSRLKQFF
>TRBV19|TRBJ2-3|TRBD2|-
TGTGCCAGTAGTATGCGGACTAGCGGGGGATCCACAGATACGCAGTATTTT
CASSMRTSGGSTDTQYF
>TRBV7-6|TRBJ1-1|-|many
TGTGCCACCGAGTTGGTTGGGAGGGAGAACACTGAAGCTTTCTTT
CATELVGRENTEAFF
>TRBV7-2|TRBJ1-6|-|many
TGTGCCAGCAGCATCCGGGCCTTACCCCTCCACTTT
CASSIRALPLHF
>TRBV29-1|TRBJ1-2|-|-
TGCAGCGTTGGAACAGGGCCCGCCGCTAACTATGGCTACACCTTC
CSVGTGPAANYGYTF
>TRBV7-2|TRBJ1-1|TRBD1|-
TGTGCCAGCAGCCGACAGGGGGCGCCGGGCACTGAAGCTTTCTTT
CASSRQGAPGTEAFF
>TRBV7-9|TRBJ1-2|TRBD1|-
TGTGCCAGCAGCTCGGCGGACAGGATCTCTAACTATGGCTACACCTTC
CASSSADRISNYGYTF
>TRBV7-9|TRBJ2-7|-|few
TGTGCCAGCAGAAAAGGGGTACAGCCTGCGGACTTC
CASRKGVQPADF
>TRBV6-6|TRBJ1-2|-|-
TGTGCCAGCAGTGACAGTGTCTATGGCTACACCTTC
CASSDSVYGYTF
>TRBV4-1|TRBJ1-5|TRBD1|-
TGCGCCAGCAGCCGCTTACAGGGGGGGACTTATAGCAATCAGCCCCAGCATTTT
CASSRLQGGTYSNQPQHF
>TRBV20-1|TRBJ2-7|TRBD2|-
TGCAGTGCCAACAGACTAGCGGGGAACTCCTACGAGCAGTACTTC
CSANRLAGNSYEQYF
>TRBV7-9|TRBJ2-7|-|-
TGTGCCAGCAGCCAGCCCCGGGATGTTGAGCAGTACTTC
CASSQPRDVEQYF
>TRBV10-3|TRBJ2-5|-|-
TGTGCCATCAGGCCCGGGATCAGAGAGACCCAGTACTTC
CAIRPGIRETQYF
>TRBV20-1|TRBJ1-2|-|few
TGCAGTGCTAGAGAACCTTCCCGCGGCTACACCTTC
CSAREPSRGYTF
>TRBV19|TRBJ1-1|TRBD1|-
TGTGCCAGTAGTATATCCAATACCAGGGGGGCGAACACTGAAGCTTTCTTT
CASSISNTRGANTEAFF
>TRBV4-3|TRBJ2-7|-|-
TGCGCCAGCAGCCAAGATGTTGCCGGGAGCTACGAGCAGTACTTC
CASSQDVAGSYEQYF
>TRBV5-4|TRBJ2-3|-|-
TGTGCCAGCAGCTTGGAACCAGGAGGAGCAGATACGCAGTATTTT
CASSLEPGGADTQYF
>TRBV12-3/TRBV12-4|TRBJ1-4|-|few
TGTGCCAGCAGGACGCCGACGGATGAAAAACTGTTTTTT
CASRTPTDEKLFF
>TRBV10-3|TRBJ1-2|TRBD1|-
TGTGCCATCAGTGACAAAGACGGGGGGACAGGGGATTGCTACACCTTC
CAISDKDGGTGDCYTF
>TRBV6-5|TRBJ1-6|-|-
TGTGCCAGCAGTTACCTGCAACAGGGCGTTTCACCCCTCCACTTT
CASSYLQQGVSPLHF
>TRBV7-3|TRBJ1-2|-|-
TGTGCCAGCAGCTCGGTACTAGTGGTGGGGGAAACACCGCTTAGCTTC
CASSSVLVVGETPLSF
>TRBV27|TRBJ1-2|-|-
TGTGCCAGTTGGTGGAGTAACTATGGCTACACCTTC
CASWWSNYGYTF
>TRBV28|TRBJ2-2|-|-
TGTGCCAGCAGTGTCTTCTCTCCCACCGGGGAGCTGTTTTTT
CASSVFSPTGELFF